This is a list of T cell receptor beta chains from one sample in a study of PD-1 blockade in classical Hodgkin lymphoma. Method: immunoSEQ multiplex PCR; TCRdb's copy keeps in-frame clones and lacks some. The sample shows about 34,000 clones, about 89% of them seen only once. The sample was CD4+ T cells from blood. Receptor source: a human donor with classical Hodgkin lymphoma. Each CDR3 is given with its conserved first and last residue. Each record gives: clone size, V gene, D gene, J gene, CDR3 DNA, CDR3 protein. A D gene is named only where the DNA matches it firmly. Some rows have no size entry. The others give once, few or many, or a class for an expanded clone.

>.|TRBV12-5|.|TRBJ2-5
TGTGCTAGTGCGGTGTCGGGGCAAGAGACCCAGTACTTC
CASAVSGQETQYF
>once|TRBV4-1|.|TRBJ1-5
TGCGCCAGCAGCCAAGAAACCGGCCCGGCGAATCAGCCCCAGCATTTT
CASSQETGPANQPQHF
>.|TRBV18|TRBD1|TRBJ2-7
TGTGCCAGCTCAGGACAGGGGGTGAGGGAGCAGTACTTC
CASSGQGVREQYF
>.|TRBV9|TRBD1|TRBJ1-3
TGTGCCAGCAGTGGACAGGGTGGAAACACCATATATTTT
CASSGQGGNTIYF
>.|TRBV25-1|TRBD2|TRBJ2-7
TGTGCCAGCAGTGTAGCGGGGGCGTACGAGCAGTACTTC
CASSVAGAYEQYF
>.|TRBV7-2|.|TRBJ2-1
TGTGCCAGCAGCTTAACTAGGGCCTTGAATGAGCAGTTCTTC
CASSLTRALNEQFF
>once|TRBV5-4|.|TRBJ2-1
TGTGCCAGCAGCTTGGAGGGAAAGCAGTTCTTC
CASSLEGKQFF
>.|TRBV11-2|TRBD2|TRBJ2-5
TGTGCCAGCAGCCCAAGTACGGGGGGAGAGACCCAGTACTTC
CASSPSTGGETQYF
>.|TRBV18|TRBD1|TRBJ2-7
TGTGCCAGCTCACCACTCGGGACAGCCTACGAGCAGTACTTC
CASSPLGTAYEQYF
>.|TRBV5-1|TRBD2|TRBJ2-7
TGCGCCAGCAGCCCCGGGACTAGCGGGAGGAACTCCTACGAGCAGTACTTC
CASSPGTSGRNSYEQYF
>once|TRBV27|.|TRBJ2-7
TGTGCCAGCAGTTCACAGGGTACTAACTACGAGCAGTACTTC
CASSSQGTNYEQYF
>.|TRBV9|TRBD2|TRBJ2-3
TGTGCCAGCAGCGTAGCACCGCTCGGGAGGCGGGGGGCCGACACAGATACGCAGTATTTT
CASSVAPLGRRGADTDTQYF
>.|TRBV6-5|TRBD2|TRBJ2-3
TGTGCCAGCAAGACTAGCGGGGGGGCCCTTTATACGCAGTATTTT
CASKTSGGALYTQYF
>.|TRBV7-7|.|TRBJ2-5
TGTGCCAGCAGCACAACAGGGTCAGAGACCCAGTACTTC
CASSTTGSETQYF
>.|TRBV11-2|.|TRBJ1-1
TGTGCCAGCAGCTTAAAAGGTGGGAGCACTGAAGCTTTCTTT
CASSLKGGSTEAFF
>.|TRBV11-2|TRBD1|TRBJ1-1
TGTGCCAGCAGCCCCCCAGGGGGCACTGAAGCTTTCTTT
CASSPPGGTEAFF
>once|TRBV7-9|TRBD2|TRBJ2-3
TGTGCCCGCAGCGGGAGGGGAGCAGATACGCAGTATTTT
CARSGRGADTQYF
>.|TRBV5-1|.|TRBJ2-1
TGCGCCAGCAGCTTGGCTTTAACAGGGCTGGATGAGCAGTTCTTC
CASSLALTGLDEQFF
>.|TRBV10-3|.|TRBJ2-7
TGTGCCATCAGTGGGACAGAAGCCTACGAGCAGTACTTC
CAISGTEAYEQYF
>few|TRBV9|.|TRBJ1-1
TGTGCCAGCAGCGTAGATACAGCAAACACTGAAGCTTTCTTT
CASSVDTANTEAFF
>.|TRBV14|.|TRBJ1-2
TGTGCCAGCAGCCCCCGACCCGGACAGTTCTATGGCTACACCTTC
CASSPRPGQFYGYTF
>.|TRBV7-9|.|TRBJ2-5
TGTGCCAGCAGCCGCCTCCGGGACTCAAAAGAGACCCAGTACTTC
CASSRLRDSKETQYF
>once|TRBV5-1|.|TRBJ1-4
TGCGCCAGCAGCTTGGGTATGTCGGGTGAAAAACTGTTTTTT
CASSLGMSGEKLFF
>.|TRBV6-4|.|TRBJ1-1
TGTGCCAGCAGTGTGGAGTTAAACACTGAAGCTTTCTTT
CASSVELNTEAFF
>.|TRBV19|TRBD1|TRBJ1-1
TGTGCCAGTAGGGGACAGCTAGACACTGAAGCTTTCTTT
CASRGQLDTEAFF
>.|TRBV7-8|.|TRBJ2-2
TGTGCCAGCAGCGCAGCATGGGGGATCACCGGGGAGCTGTTTTTT
CASSAAWGITGELFF
>.|TRBV28|.|TRBJ1-6
TGTGCCAGCAGCTCCGGCTCCCCCCTGGGTTCACCCCTCCACTTT
CASSSGSPLGSPLHF
>.|TRBV10-2|TRBD1|TRBJ1-2
TGCGCCAGCAGTGAGTCAGGGACAGCCTATGGCTACACCTTC
CASSESGTAYGYTF
>few|TRBV6-5|.|TRBJ1-2
TGTGCCAGCACTCCCACAGGGAACTATGGCTACACCTTC
CASTPTGNYGYTF
>.|TRBV18|TRBD2|TRBJ2-3
TGTGCCAGCTCACTTGGGCTAGCGGGATCAGATACGCAGTATTTT
CASSLGLAGSDTQYF
>few|TRBV7-1|.|TRBJ1-2
TGTGCCAGCAGCCGCCGCGAGGGAAAGACCTATGGCTACACCTTC
CASSRREGKTYGYTF
>.|TRBV11-2|.|TRBJ1-5
TGTGCCAGCAGCCCCAGGACCGGTAGCAATCAGCCCCAGCATTTT
CASSPRTGSNQPQHF
>.|TRBV11-1|.|TRBJ1-1
TGTGCCAGCAGCTTTTCCGTGGTGACTGAAGCTTTCTTT
CASSFSVVTEAFF
>once|TRBV6-1|.|TRBJ1-2
TGTGCCAGCAGTGAGATTGGAGGGGCCTTGGATGGCTACACCTTC
CASSEIGGALDGYTF
>.|TRBV2|.|TRBJ1-2
TGTGCCAGCAGTGAAGGCAGGCCCCAAATCTATGGCTACACCTTC
CASSEGRPQIYGYTF
>.|TRBV7-9|.|TRBJ2-3
TGTGCCAGCAGCGCCCGGACGGTGGGGGGCACAGATACGCAGTATTTT
CASSARTVGGTDTQYF
>.|TRBV10-3|.|TRBJ1-1
TGTGCCATCACTTCCCTCGAGGGTGGAACTGAAGCTTTCTTT
CAITSLEGGTEAFF
>once|TRBV4-2|.|TRBJ2-3
TGTGCCAGCAGCCAAGTTCTAGCGAGCACAGATACGCAGTATTTT
CASSQVLASTDTQYF
>.|TRBV18|TRBD1|TRBJ1-2
TGTGCCAGCTCCCCGCTAGGCGGTATATCAGGGGGCCTTTCTGGCTACACCTTC
CASSPLGGISGGLSGYTF
>.|TRBV7-7|TRBD1|TRBJ2-1
TGTGCCAGCAGCAAGAGACAGGGGGAGGGGAATGAGCAGTTCTTC
CASSKRQGEGNEQFF
>.|TRBV11-2|TRBD1|TRBJ2-1
TGTGCCAGCAGACTACTCGGGACAGGGGGCAATGAGCAGTTCTTC
CASRLLGTGGNEQFF
>.|TRBV30|.|TRBJ2-3
TGTGCCTGGGACCTACGGTCTTCGACAGATACGCAGTATTTT
CAWDLRSSTDTQYF
>.|TRBV2|TRBD2|TRBJ2-3
TGTGCCAGCACCGGAGTGCGGCTAGCGGGGGGCGATACGCAGTATTTT
CASTGVRLAGGDTQYF
>few|TRBV6-5|.|TRBJ1-2
TGTGCCAGCACCCCGGGACACCGTTTTGGCTACACCTTC
CASTPGHRFGYTF
>.|TRBV28|TRBD1|TRBJ2-1
TGTGCCAGCAGTGCACCCCTTGGACAGGGCAAGTACAATGAGCAGTTCTTC
CASSAPLGQGKYNEQFF
>.|TRBV11-3|.|TRBJ2-7
TGTGCCAGCAGCTTAGGAGGGCTAAGCAACGAGCAGTACTTC
CASSLGGLSNEQYF
>.|TRBV29-1|TRBD1|TRBJ2-4
TGCAGCGCTGGGGACAGAGCCAAAAACATTCAGTACTTC
CSAGDRAKNIQYF
>.|TRBV28|.|TRBJ1-2
TGTGCCAGCACTCCCTCTCCCCCAGTCTATGGCTACACCTTC
CASTPSPPVYGYTF
>.|TRBV7-9|TRBD1|TRBJ1-1
TGTGCCAGCAGACAGGGGCCCCTAGAAGCTTTCTTT
CASRQGPLEAFF
>.|TRBV28|TRBD1|TRBJ1-5
TGTGCCAGCAGTCAATCGGGACAGGGTTATCAGCCCCAGCATTTT
CASSQSGQGYQPQHF
>.|TRBV5-4|.|TRBJ1-1
TGTGCCAGCAGCTTGAATCGAGGGTCGGGCACTGAAGCTTTCTTT
CASSLNRGSGTEAFF
>.|TRBV13|.|TRBJ2-4
TGTGCTGTCACAAACTCCAGCCTGCGTAAAGGAAGTTTAGCCAAAAACATTCAGTACTTC
CAVTNSSLRKGSLAKNIQYF
>once|TRBV7-2|TRBD2|TRBJ2-1
TGTGCCAGCAGCTTAGTAGCGGGAGGGTTCAATGAGCAGTTCTTC
CASSLVAGGFNEQFF
>.|TRBV4-2|.|TRBJ1-4
TGTGCCAGCAGCCAGGAAGGGACGGCGATTAATGAAAAACTGTTTTTT
CASSQEGTAINEKLFF
>.|TRBV5-5|TRBD2|TRBJ2-5
TGTGCCAGCAGCCGGACTAGCGGAGCCCAAGAGACCCAGTACTTC
CASSRTSGAQETQYF
>few|TRBV5-1|.|TRBJ1-6
TGCGCCAGCAGCTTCGGCGCGTCGGAATCACCCCTCCACTTT
CASSFGASESPLHF
>.|TRBV28|.|TRBJ2-2
TGTGCCAGCAGTTGGGGAGACAGGAACACCGGGGAGCTGTTTTTT
CASSWGDRNTGELFF
>.|TRBV29-1|TRBD1|TRBJ1-1
TGCAGCCTTAGGGGGCTTGCGGGGACTGAAGCTTTCTTT
CSLRGLAGTEAFF
>.|TRBV6-6|.|TRBJ2-1
TGTGCCAGCAGTCCTCGACAGAGCAATGAGCAGTTCTTC
CASSPRQSNEQFF
>.|TRBV2|.|TRBJ2-7
TGTGCCAGCAGTACAGAATACGAGCAGTACTTC
CASSTEYEQYF